A selection of T cell receptor beta chains follows, all from one sample in a study of vaccination effects on CD4 cells after COVID-19. These receptors' targets are unknown. Using immunoSEQ multiplex PCR, the repertoire was profiled, and TCRdb retains in-frame clones only, with some absent. The table shows 70,000 or so clones, with roughly 73% occurring only once. The sample here was CD4+ T cells from PBMCs cultured with HIV peptides, taken before COVID-19 vaccination. The receptors were sampled from a human donor who had a prior SARS-CoV-2 infection. Each CDR3 is given with its conserved first and last residue. A D gene is named only where the DNA matches it firmly. Clone size is shown for a subset of rows, as once, few, many or a class of expanded clone.

V: TRBV2
size: NA
D: NA
J: TRBJ1-2
CDR3: CASSEAGGNYGYTF
DNA: TGTGCCAGCAGTGAAGCCGGCGGAAACTATGGCTACACCTTC

V: TRBV7-3
size: NA
D: TRBD1
J: TRBJ1-1
CDR3: CASSRDRADTEAFF
DNA: TGTGCCAGCAGCCGGGACAGGGCGGACACTGAAGCTTTCTTT

V: TRBV19
size: NA
D: NA
J: TRBJ2-7
CDR3: CASSLDTRRRNYEQYF
DNA: TGTGCCAGTAGTCTTGATACGCGGCGGCGAAACTACGAGCAGTACTTC

V: TRBV15
size: once
D: NA
J: TRBJ1-4
CDR3: CATSRPRTGVNEKLFF
DNA: TGTGCCACCAGCAGACCCAGAACCGGGGTTAATGAAAAACTGTTTTTT

V: TRBV19
size: few
D: NA
J: TRBJ2-5
CDR3: CASSKTGVEETQYF
DNA: TGTGCCAGTAGCAAGACTGGAGTCGAAGAGACCCAGTACTTC

V: TRBV9
size: once
D: NA
J: TRBJ2-7
CDR3: CASSVGSRSQNEQYF
DNA: TGTGCCAGCAGCGTAGGGAGTAGGAGCCAGAACGAGCAGTACTTC

V: TRBV5-1
size: NA
D: NA
J: TRBJ1-2
CDR3: CASSPDVPPGGGYTF
DNA: TGCGCCAGCAGCCCGGACGTCCCACCGGGGGGTGGCTACACCTTC

V: TRBV5-1
size: NA
D: NA
J: TRBJ2-7
CDR3: CASSLVGGVSYEQYF
DNA: TGCGCCAGCAGCTTGGTCGGCGGGGTCTCCTACGAGCAGTACTTC

V: TRBV10-3
size: few
D: NA
J: TRBJ2-7
CDR3: CAISDGGNHYEQYF
DNA: TGTGCCATCAGTGATGGGGGCAACCATTACGAGCAGTACTTC

V: TRBV4-2
size: NA
D: TRBD1
J: TRBJ2-1
CDR3: CASSQASTGGFQNEQFF
DNA: TGTGCCAGCAGCCAAGCATCGACAGGGGGTTTTCAGAATGAGCAGTTCTTC

V: TRBV14
size: NA
D: TRBD1
J: TRBJ2-2
CDR3: CASSQFRAGGLAGELFF
DNA: TGTGCCAGCAGCCAATTTCGAGCAGGGGGCTTGGCCGGGGAGCTGTTTTTT

V: TRBV3-1/TRBV3-2
size: NA
D: NA
J: TRBJ2-2
CDR3: CASSQDRGGFGTGELFF
DNA: TGTGCCAGCAGCCAAGACAGGGGGGGGTTTGGCACCGGGGAGCTGTTTTTT

V: TRBV30
size: NA
D: NA
J: TRBJ1-2
CDR3: CAWRYRVYGYTF
DNA: TGTGCCTGGAGATACAGGGTCTATGGCTACACCTTC

V: TRBV5-4
size: few
D: NA
J: TRBJ2-1
CDR3: CASSLELWQNNEQFF
DNA: TGTGCCAGCAGCTTGGAACTTTGGCAGAACAATGAGCAGTTCTTC

V: TRBV6-6
size: NA
D: NA
J: TRBJ2-5
CDR3: CASTSLGGETQYF
DNA: TGTGCCAGCACCTCGCTGGGGGGAGAGACCCAGTACTTC

V: TRBV7-3
size: NA
D: TRBD2
J: TRBJ2-1
CDR3: CASSLNPHPLANEQFF
DNA: TGTGCCAGCAGCTTAAATCCCCACCCACTAGCGAATGAGCAGTTCTTC

V: TRBV7-2
size: NA
D: TRBD2
J: TRBJ2-2
CDR3: CASSASGRALVGELFF
DNA: TGTGCCAGCAGCGCGAGCGGGAGGGCCCTCGTCGGGGAGCTGTTTTTT

V: TRBV19
size: NA
D: TRBD1
J: TRBJ1-5
CDR3: CASSRGQDSNQPQHF
DNA: TGTGCCAGTAGTCGCGGACAGGATAGCAATCAGCCCCAGCATTTT

V: TRBV6-5
size: NA
D: TRBD2
J: TRBJ2-3
CDR3: CASCSGGADIDTQYF
DNA: TGTGCCAGCTGTAGCGGGGGGGCCGACATAGATACGCAGTATTTT

V: TRBV28
size: NA
D: TRBD2
J: TRBJ2-5
CDR3: CASRPISGSRETQYF
DNA: TGTGCCAGCAGGCCGATAAGCGGGAGCAGGGAGACCCAGTACTTC

V: TRBV19
size: NA
D: NA
J: TRBJ1-4
CDR3: CASSQNRAANEKLFF
DNA: TGTGCCAGTAGCCAGAACAGGGCGGCTAATGAAAAACTGTTTTTT

V: TRBV6-1
size: NA
D: NA
J: TRBJ1-6
CDR3: CASSEQPEYNSPLHF
DNA: TGTGCCAGCAGTGAACAGCCGGAGTATAATTCACCCCTCCACTTT

V: TRBV19
size: NA
D: TRBD1
J: TRBJ1-1
CDR3: CASSRTGGSSTEAFF
DNA: TGTGCCAGTAGTAGGACAGGGGGCTCGAGTACTGAAGCTTTCTTT

V: TRBV27
size: NA
D: TRBD2
J: TRBJ2-2
CDR3: CASSVEQRGTGELFF
DNA: TGTGCCAGCAGCGTGGAACAGCGGGGCACCGGGGAGCTGTTTTTT

V: TRBV6-5
size: few
D: NA
J: TRBJ1-6
CDR3: CASSYSTGPGSPLHF
DNA: TGTGCCAGCAGTTACTCGACTGGGCCTGGTTCACCCCTCCACTTT

V: TRBV7-2
size: NA
D: NA
J: TRBJ1-2
CDR3: CASSLDFDYGYTF
DNA: TGTGCCAGCAGCTTAGATTTCGACTATGGCTACACCTTC

V: TRBV4-2
size: NA
D: TRBD2
J: TRBJ2-1
CDR3: CASSLIAGGPGNEQFF
DNA: TGTGCCAGCAGCCTCATAGCGGGGGGGCCCGGGAATGAGCAGTTCTTC

V: TRBV7-9
size: NA
D: NA
J: TRBJ1-1
CDR3: CASSFGGIMNTEAFF
DNA: TGTGCCAGCAGCTTCGGGGGAATCATGAACACTGAAGCTTTCTTT

V: TRBV4-3
size: NA
D: NA
J: TRBJ2-3
CDR3: CASSQDQAGSTDTQYF
DNA: TGCGCCAGCAGCCAAGATCAAGCGGGTAGCACAGATACGCAGTATTTT

V: TRBV14
size: few
D: TRBD1
J: TRBJ2-7
CDR3: CASSQVHRGPYEQYF
DNA: TGTGCCAGCAGCCAAGTTCACAGGGGGCCCTACGAGCAGTACTTC

V: TRBV4-1
size: NA
D: TRBD2
J: TRBJ2-1
CDR3: CASSPGLAGGYNEQFF
DNA: TGCGCCAGCAGCCCCGGACTAGCGGGGGGGTATAATGAGCAGTTCTTC

V: TRBV2
size: few
D: TRBD2
J: TRBJ2-1
CDR3: CASSEATGTSLYEQFF
DNA: TGTGCCAGCAGTGAAGCGACCGGGACTAGCCTGTATGAGCAGTTCTTC

V: TRBV5-1
size: NA
D: NA
J: TRBJ1-4
CDR3: CASRRKEHEKLFF
DNA: TGCGCCAGCAGGCGGAAGGAGCATGAAAAACTGTTTTTT

V: TRBV10-3
size: NA
D: TRBD1
J: TRBJ2-7
CDR3: CAIRPGTGNRYEQYF
DNA: TGTGCCATCCGGCCCGGGACAGGGAACAGGTACGAGCAGTACTTC

V: TRBV20-1
size: NA
D: NA
J: TRBJ2-1
CDR3: CSARSMGVQFF
DNA: TGCAGTGCTAGATCCATGGGTGTGCAGTTCTTC

V: TRBV2
size: few
D: NA
J: TRBJ1-6
CDR3: CASSTRNNSPLHF
DNA: TGTGCCAGCAGTACTCGAAATAATTCACCCCTCCACTTT

V: TRBV7-9
size: NA
D: NA
J: TRBJ2-3
CDR3: CASSPNLRADTQYF
DNA: TGTGCCAGCAGCCCGAACCTACGCGCAGATACGCAGTATTTT

V: TRBV11-1
size: NA
D: TRBD2
J: TRBJ2-3
CDR3: CASSLSSGGSVDTQYF
DNA: TGTGCCAGCAGCTTAAGTAGCGGGGGGTCCGTAGATACGCAGTATTTT

V: TRBV30
size: NA
D: TRBD1
J: TRBJ1-2
CDR3: CAWSPTRDRGYTF
DNA: TGTGCCTGGAGTCCCACGAGGGACAGGGGCTACACCTTC

V: TRBV21-1
size: once
D: NA
J: TRBJ2-5
CDR3: CASSKVPGGGETQYF
DNA: TGTGCCAGCAGCAAAGTCCCCGGGGGCGGGGAGACCCAGTACTTC

V: TRBV4-3
size: NA
D: TRBD2
J: TRBJ2-7
CDR3: CASSQDMSWDYPLEQYF
DNA: TGCGCCAGCAGCCAAGATATGTCTTGGGACTACCCCTTGGAGCAGTACTTC

V: TRBV4-3
size: NA
D: NA
J: TRBJ2-7
CDR3: CASSQDLVRDATLSYEQYF
DNA: TGCGCCAGCAGCCAAGATCTTGTTCGGGACGCCACCCTTTCCTACGAGCAGTACTTC

V: TRBV5-1
size: NA
D: TRBD1
J: TRBJ2-7
CDR3: CASSWDRDLGSYEQYF
DNA: TGCGCCAGCAGCTGGGACAGGGATCTTGGGTCCTACGAGCAGTACTTC

V: TRBV24-1
size: NA
D: NA
J: TRBJ1-2
CDR3: CATSDPQTAPTF
DNA: TGTGCCACCAGTGACCCCCAGACCGCCCCCACCTTC

V: TRBV19
size: NA
D: NA
J: TRBJ2-7
CDR3: CASSKNRENYEQYF
DNA: TGTGCCAGTAGTAAGAACAGGGAGAACTACGAGCAGTACTTC

V: TRBV6-1
size: NA
D: NA
J: TRBJ2-7
CDR3: CASSELRLASEQYF
DNA: TGTGCCAGCAGTGAACTTAGGCTAGCGAGCGAGCAGTACTTC

V: TRBV27
size: NA
D: NA
J: TRBJ2-7
CDR3: CASSGTRNYEQYF
DNA: TGTGCCAGCAGTGGGACAAGGAATTACGAGCAGTACTTC

V: TRBV7-2
size: NA
D: NA
J: TRBJ2-7
CDR3: CASGYEQYF
DNA: TGTGCCAGCGGGTACGAGCAGTACTTC

V: TRBV4-1
size: NA
D: NA
J: TRBJ1-1
CDR3: CASSLLGAMNTEAFF
DNA: TGCGCCAGCAGCCTACTGGGGGCGATGAACACTGAAGCTTTCTTT

V: TRBV11-2
size: NA
D: TRBD1
J: TRBJ1-1
CDR3: CASRERDRGLNTEAFF
DNA: TGTGCCAGCAGGGAGCGGGACAGGGGATTGAACACTGAAGCTTTCTTT

V: TRBV7-2
size: few
D: NA
J: TRBJ2-1
CDR3: CASSFYSSYNEQFF
DNA: TGTGCCAGCAGCTTTTACAGCTCCTACAATGAGCAGTTCTTC

V: TRBV24-1
size: NA
D: TRBD2
J: TRBJ2-1
CDR3: CATSDPAGTSGSNEQFF
DNA: TGTGCCACCAGTGACCCAGCGGGGACTAGCGGTTCAAATGAGCAGTTCTTC

V: TRBV15
size: NA
D: TRBD1
J: TRBJ2-1
CDR3: CATSSATGAQFF
DNA: TGTGCCACCAGCAGCGCGACAGGGGCTCAGTTCTTC